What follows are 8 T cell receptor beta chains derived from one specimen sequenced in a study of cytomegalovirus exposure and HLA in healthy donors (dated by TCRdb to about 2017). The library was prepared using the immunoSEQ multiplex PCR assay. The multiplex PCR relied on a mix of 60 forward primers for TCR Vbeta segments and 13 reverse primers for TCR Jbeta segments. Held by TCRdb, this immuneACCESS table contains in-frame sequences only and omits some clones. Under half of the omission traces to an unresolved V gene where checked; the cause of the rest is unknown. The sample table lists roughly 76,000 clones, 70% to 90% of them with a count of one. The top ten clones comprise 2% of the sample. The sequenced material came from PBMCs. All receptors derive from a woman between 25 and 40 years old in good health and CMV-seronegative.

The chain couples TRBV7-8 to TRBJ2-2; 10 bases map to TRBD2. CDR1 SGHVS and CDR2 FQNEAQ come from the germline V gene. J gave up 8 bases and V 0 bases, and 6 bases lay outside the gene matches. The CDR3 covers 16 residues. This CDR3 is CASSLASTSGSGELFF. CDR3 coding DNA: TGTGCCAGCAGCTTAGCATCGACTAGCGGGTCGGGGGAGCTGTTTTTT.

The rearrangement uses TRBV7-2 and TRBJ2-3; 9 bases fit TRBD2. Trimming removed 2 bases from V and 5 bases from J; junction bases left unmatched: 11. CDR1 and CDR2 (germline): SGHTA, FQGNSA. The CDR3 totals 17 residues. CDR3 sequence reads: CASSLLWREGLEDTQYF. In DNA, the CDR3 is TGTGCCAGCAGCTTACTTTGGCGGGAGGGCCTGGAAGATACGCAGTATTTT.

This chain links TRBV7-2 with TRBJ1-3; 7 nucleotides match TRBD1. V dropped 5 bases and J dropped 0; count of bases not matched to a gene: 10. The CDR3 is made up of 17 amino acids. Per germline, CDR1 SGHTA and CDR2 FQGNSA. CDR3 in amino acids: CASSPRTGSSSGNTIYF. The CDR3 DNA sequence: TGTGCCAGCAGCCCTCGGACAGGTTCGAGCTCTGGAAACACCATATATTTT.

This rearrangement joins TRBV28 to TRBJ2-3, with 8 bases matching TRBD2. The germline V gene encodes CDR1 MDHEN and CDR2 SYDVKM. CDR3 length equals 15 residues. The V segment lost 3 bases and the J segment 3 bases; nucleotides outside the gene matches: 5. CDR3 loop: CASSFGAGVTDTQYF. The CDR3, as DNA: TGTGCCAGCAGTTTTGGAGCGGGAGTAACAGATACGCAGTATTTT.

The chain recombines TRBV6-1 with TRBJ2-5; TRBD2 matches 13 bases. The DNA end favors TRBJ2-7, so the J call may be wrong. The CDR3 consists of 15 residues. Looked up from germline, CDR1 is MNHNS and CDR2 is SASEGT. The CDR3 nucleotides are TGTGCCAGCATCTCGGGACTAGCGGGAACCTACGAGCAGTACTTC. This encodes CASISGLAGTYEQYF.

CDR3 coding DNA: TGTGCCAGCGGGCTTAGGGGGGGTGAAGCTTTCTTT. Protein: CASGLRGGEAFF. The gene calls are TRBV11-2 and TRBJ1-1, with D possibly TRBD1 on 6 matching bases. V lost 8 bases to trimming and J lost 7 bases, with 14 bases between them. CDR3 length: 12 residues. Germline CDR1 SGHAT, CDR2 FQNNGV.

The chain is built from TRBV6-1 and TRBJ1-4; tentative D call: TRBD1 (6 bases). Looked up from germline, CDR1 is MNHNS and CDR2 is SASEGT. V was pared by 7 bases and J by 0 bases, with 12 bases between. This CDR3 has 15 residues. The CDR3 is CASMPWTATNEKLFF. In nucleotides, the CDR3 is TGTGCCAGCATGCCGTGGACAGCAACTAATGAAAAACTGTTTTTT.

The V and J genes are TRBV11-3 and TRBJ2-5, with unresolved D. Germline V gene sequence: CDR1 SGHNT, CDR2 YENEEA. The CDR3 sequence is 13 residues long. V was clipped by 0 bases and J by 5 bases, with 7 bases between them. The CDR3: CASSLERSETQYF. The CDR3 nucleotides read TGTGCCAGCAGCTTAGAGAGGAGCGAGACCCAGTACTTC.